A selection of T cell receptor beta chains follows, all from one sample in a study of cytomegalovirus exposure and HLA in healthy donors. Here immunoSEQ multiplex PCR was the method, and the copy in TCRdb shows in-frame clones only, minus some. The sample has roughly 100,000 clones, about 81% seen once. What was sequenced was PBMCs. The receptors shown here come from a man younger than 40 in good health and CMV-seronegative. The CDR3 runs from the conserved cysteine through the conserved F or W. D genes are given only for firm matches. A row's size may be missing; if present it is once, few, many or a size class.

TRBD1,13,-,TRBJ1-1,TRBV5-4,CASSIDRGTEAFF,TGTGCCAGCAGCATCGACAGGGGAACTGAAGCTTTCTTT
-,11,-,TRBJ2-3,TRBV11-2,CASSSSDTQYF,TGTGCCAGCAGCTCGTCAGATACGCAGTATTTT
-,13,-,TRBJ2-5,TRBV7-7,CASSQGSIETQYF,TGTGCCAGCAGCCAGGGGTCCATAGAGACCCAGTACTTC
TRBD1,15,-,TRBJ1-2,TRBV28,CASSLQTGTNYGYTF,TGTGCCAGCAGTTTACAGACAGGGACTAACTATGGCTACACCTTC
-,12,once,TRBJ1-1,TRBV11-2,CASSLGTPEAFF,TGTGCCAGCAGCTTAGGGACACCGGAAGCTTTCTTT
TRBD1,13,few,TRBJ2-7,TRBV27,CASLGTGDYEQYF,TGTGCCAGCCTAGGGACAGGGGACTACGAGCAGTACTTC
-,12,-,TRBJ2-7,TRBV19,CASSMVGYEQYF,TGTGCCAGTAGCATGGTCGGGTACGAGCAGTACTTC
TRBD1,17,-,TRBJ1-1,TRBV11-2,CASSLSRWGQGNTEAFF,TGTGCCAGCAGCCTCTCCCGATGGGGACAGGGGAACACTGAAGCTTTCTTT
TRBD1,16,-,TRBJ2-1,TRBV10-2,CASSGNTGGLYNEQFF,TGCGCCAGCAGCGGAAATACAGGGGGCTTATACAATGAGCAGTTCTTC
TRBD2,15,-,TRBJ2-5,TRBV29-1,CSGRTSGRASETQYF,TGCAGCGGCCGGACTAGCGGGAGGGCTTCGGAGACCCAGTACTTC
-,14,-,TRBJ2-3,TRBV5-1,CASSFTGEADTQYF,TGCGCCAGCAGCTTTACAGGGGAGGCAGATACGCAGTATTTT
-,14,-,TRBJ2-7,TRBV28,CASSFPRRNSEQYF,TGCGCCAGCAGTTTCCCCAGGAGGAACTCCGAGCAGTACTTC
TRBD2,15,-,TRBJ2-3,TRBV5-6,CASSLDLGGTDTQYF,TGTGCCAGCAGCTTGGACCTGGGAGGGACCGATACGCAGTATTTT
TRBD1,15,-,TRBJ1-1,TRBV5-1,CASSQDRAGGTEAFF,TGCGCCAGCAGCCAGGACAGGGCGGGTGGCACTGAAGCTTTCTTT
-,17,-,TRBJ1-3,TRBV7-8,CASSLFSEGGSGNTIYF,TGTGCCAGCAGCTTATTTTCTGAGGGTGGCTCTGGAAACACCATATATTTT
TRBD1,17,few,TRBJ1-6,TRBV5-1,CASSLVGQGSYNSPLHF,TGCGCCAGCAGCTTGGTTGGACAGGGCTCCTATAATTCACCCCTCCACTTT
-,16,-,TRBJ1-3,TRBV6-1,CASSEASSGGRNTIYF,TGTGCCAGCAGTGAAGCCTCGTCCGGGGGGAGAAACACCATATATTTT
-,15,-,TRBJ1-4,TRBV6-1,CASRDLQGNNEKLFF,TGTGCCAGCAGAGACCTACAGGGAAATAATGAAAAACTGTTTTTT
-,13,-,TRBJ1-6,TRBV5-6,CASSSVYNSPLHF,TGTGCCAGCAGCTCAGTATATAATTCACCCCTCCACTTT
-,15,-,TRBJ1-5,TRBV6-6,CASSPPGHINQPQHF,TGTGCCAGCAGTCCCCCGGGACATATCAATCAGCCCCAGCATTTT
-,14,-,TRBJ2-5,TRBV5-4,CASSLGVAEETQYF,TGTGCCAGCAGCTTGGGCGTAGCGGAAGAGACCCAGTACTTC
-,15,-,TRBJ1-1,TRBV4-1,CASSQVGEGNTEAFF,TGCGCCAGCAGCCAGGTAGGGGAGGGGAACACTGAAGCTTTCTTT
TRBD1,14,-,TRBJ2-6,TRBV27,CASSTGVGANVLTF,TGTGCCAGCAGCACAGGGGTAGGGGCCAACGTCCTGACTTTC
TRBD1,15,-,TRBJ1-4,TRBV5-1,CASSVRDSTNEKLFF,TGCGCCAGCAGCGTACGGGACAGTACTAATGAAAAACTGTTTTTT
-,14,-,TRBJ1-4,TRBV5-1,CASSLGDGGEKLFF,TGCGCCAGCAGCTTGGGAGACGGGGGGGAAAAACTGTTTTTT
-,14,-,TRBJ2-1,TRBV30,CAWSVGLAHNEQFF,TGTGCCTGGAGTGTAGGCCTAGCGCACAATGAGCAGTTCTTC
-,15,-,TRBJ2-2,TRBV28,CASSLWQANTGELFF,TGTGCCAGCAGTTTGTGGCAGGCTAACACCGGGGAGCTGTTTTTT